The 10 T cell receptor beta chains listed next were all sequenced from one sample in a study of shared clonotypes between healthy human individuals. Some clones are missing from TCRdb's copy, which holds only in-frame ones; the method was immunoSEQ multiplex PCR. The sample has 2.3 million or so clones; 93% are singletons. Material for sequencing was naive CD4+ T cells from PBMCs. The sample's subset: CD45RA+ positively selected. These receptors originate from a young man in good health. Some clones in this sample may be carry-over from other donors' samples.

This chain joins TRBV7-9 and TRBJ2-1; no clear D gene. The germline V and J ends were trimmed by 11 bases and 8 bases, with 25 bases remaining between them. The CDR3 length is 15 residues. Germline V gene data show CDR1 as SEHNR and CDR2 as FQNEAQ (reference sequence). CDR3 in amino acids: CAGIYVTNIGYEQFF. Here the CDR3 DNA reads TGTGCCGGCATCTATGTCACGAACATAGGCTATGAGCAGTTCTTC. Full variable domain (missing parts from reference TRBV7-9 and TRBJ2-1): DTGVSQNPRHKITKRGQNVTFRCDPISEHNRLYWYRQTLGQGPEFLTYFQNEAQLEKSRLLSDRFSAERPKGSFSTLEIQRTEQGDSAMYLCAGIYVTNIGYEQFFGPGTRLTVL.

In the case of this clone: Other DNA sequences of this sample code for an identical CDR3. The V gene is TRBV15, the J gene TRBJ1-5; a possible D gene is TRBD1 (6 bases). The V end was cut by 0 bases, the J end by 2 bases, with 8 bases between. This CDR3 comprises 15 residues. The germline CDR1 and CDR2 sequences are LNHNV and YYDKDF (reference sequence). The CDR3: CATSRDSGGNQPQHF. The CDR3 DNA is TGTGCCACCAGCAGAGATTCAGGGGGCAATCAGCCCCAGCATTTT.

This clone occurred once. This chain connects TRBV10-1 to TRBJ2-3; tentatively, D is TRBD2 (6 bases). Germline V CDR1 and CDR2: WNHNN, SYGVQD (reference sequence). The CDR3 loop spans 14 amino acids. The V gene lost 2 bases and the J gene lost 0 bases, with 6 bases spanning the gap. The CDR3 DNA sequence: TGCGCCAGCAGTGAGGGGACTAGCACAGATACGCAGTATTTT. Translated, it gives CASSEGTSTDTQYF.

The rearrangement uses TRBV30 and TRBJ2-3; 12 nucleotides match TRBD2. The CDR3 runs 17 residues. After removal of 3 bases from V and 12 bases from J, the junction contained 19 bases not matched to a gene. Germline assignment: CDR1 GTSNPN and CDR2 SVGIG (reference sequence). The CDR3 nucleotides read TGTGCCTGGAGCTTGGGGTCTAACAGGCGGACTAGCGGGAACCAGTATTTT. Its translation: CAWSLGSNRRTSGNQYF. The full variable domain, its missing parts supplied by reference TRBV30 and TRBJ2-3, is SQTIHQWPATLVQPVGSPLSLECTVEGTSNPNLYWYRQAAGRGLQLLFYSVGIGQISSEVPQNLSASRPQDRQFILSSKKLLLSDSGFYLCAWSLGSNRRTSGNQYFGPGTRLTVL.

The CDR3 DNA sequence: TGCAGCGTACGCAGGACGAATCAAGAGACCCAGTACTTC. Protein: CSVRRTNQETQYF. The chain has TRBV29-1 and TRBJ2-5; D gene ambiguous. V shed 6 bases and J shed 2 bases, with 13 bases lying between them. Germline lookup yields CDR1 SQVTM and CDR2 ANQGSEA. CDR3 size: 13 residues.

The chain recombines TRBV27 with TRBJ2-3; D is unresolved. Germline CDR1 is MNHEY and CDR2 is SMNVEV (reference sequence). The CDR3 totals 18 residues. With 3 bases removed from V and 0 bases from J, the gap between germline ends came to 19 bases. This chain's CDR3 is CASSFLKDGISSTDTQYF. DNA for the CDR3: TGTGCCAGCAGTTTTCTTAAGGACGGAATTTCTAGCACAGATACGCAGTATTTT.

V is TRBV2 and J is TRBJ2-5; perhaps TRBD2 as D (5 bases). Germline CDR1 reads SNHLY; CDR2 reads FYNNEI. This CDR3 is built from 11 residues. With 11 bases removed from V and 5 bases from J, the gap between germline ends came to 12 bases. Here the CDR3 reads CALRGFETQYF. The CDR3 DNA follows: TGTGCCCTCCGGGGTTTCGAGACCCAGTACTTC.

This chain uses TRBV29-1 with TRBJ1-3; D gene ambiguous. Looked up from germline, CDR1 is SQVTM and CDR2 is ANQGSEA. This CDR3 region has 13 residues. V lost 4 bases and J lost 8, with 15 bases in between. This chain's CDR3 is CSVVVAPRDTIYF. CDR3 coding DNA: TGCAGCGTTGTAGTTGCCCCTCGGGACACCATATATTTT.

The chain carries TRBV28 and TRBJ2-3; D is undetermined. The CDR3 consists of 12 residues. The V end lost 10 bases, the J end lost 6 bases, and 14 bases lay between the germline ends. Germline-derived CDR1 and CDR2 are MDHEN and SYDVKM. CDR3 in DNA: TGTGCCACTGGGGTGGGGTCGGATACGCAGTATTTT. It yields the protein CATGVGSDTQYF.

V gene TRBV28 combines with J gene TRBJ2-5; TRBD2 aligns across 15 bases. This CDR3 is 19 amino acids long. Germline lookup yields CDR1 MDHEN and CDR2 SYDVKM. The V segment lost 5 bases and the J segment 4 bases; nucleotides outside the gene matches: 14. The CDR3 loop is CASSPLAGTSGRFAETQYF. DNA of the CDR3: TGTGCCAGCAGTCCACTCGCCGGGACTAGCGGGAGGTTTGCAGAGACCCAGTACTTC.